A selection of T cell receptor beta chains follows, all from one sample in a study of blood T cells in healthy people across ages. Using its own MiXCR run on the 5' RACE reads, TCRdb lists one record per CDR3 protein. The table includes about 760,000 distinct CDR3 sequences, 20% to 30% detected once. These data were likewise used in another study, on T cells of mothers and their children.

Sequencing was done on a sample of blood. The receptors here all came from a boy younger than 18 in good health. Both conserved end residues are part of each CDR3. The order of the fields is D gene, clone size, J gene, V gene, CDR3 DNA, CDR3 protein. A D gene is named only where the DNA matches it firmly. A clone size is listed for some rows: how often the clone was seen (once, few, many), or a class if it is expanded.

NA | NA | TRBJ1-2 | TRBV12-3/TRBV12-4 | TGTGCCAGCAATTATGCCCGGGTCGGGGGCTACACCTTC | CASNYARVGGYTF
NA | few | TRBJ2-2 | TRBV3-1 | TGTGCCAGCACCCCCTTAAAGGGTCCCGGGGAGCTGTTTTTT | CASTPLKGPGELFF
TRBD2 | NA | TRBJ2-2 | TRBV2 | TGTGCCAGCAGGCCCCTAGCGGGGGATGACACCGGGGAGCTGTTTTTT | CASRPLAGDDTGELFF
NA | few | TRBJ2-5 | TRBV7-9 | TGTGCCAGCAGCTCGTCCGGGACGGTGGGCAGGGAGCAGTACTTC | CASSSSGTVGREQYF
TRBD2 | NA | TRBJ2-5 | TRBV20-1 | TGCAGTGCTGGGGGACTAGCGGGTAGGGCCCAGTACTTC | CSAGGLAGRAQYF
TRBD1 | few | TRBJ2-1 | TRBV29-1 | TGCAGCGTTGTTGGAGGGGGACAGGGATACAATGAGCAGTTCTTC | CSVVGGGQGYNEQFF
NA | many | TRBJ2-5 | TRBV7-9 | TGTGCCAGCAGCTTTCAGAGGGAGGCGGCAGAGACCCAGTACTTC | CASSFQREAAETQYF
NA | NA | TRBJ2-1 | TRBV27 | TGTGCCAGCAGGGACCGAACCAATGAGCAGTTCTTC | CASRDRTNEQFF
NA | few | TRBJ2-7 | TRBV25-1 | TGTGCCAGCAGTGAATTTTACAGCTCCTACGAGCAGTACTTC | CASSEFYSSYEQYF
TRBD2 | NA | TRBJ2-5 | TRBV2 | TGTGCCAGCTGTTACACTAGCGGGGGGCAAGAGACCCAGTACTTC | CASCYTSGGQETQYF
TRBD2 | few | TRBJ2-3 | TRBV7-3 | TGTGCCAGCAGCTTAACGCCGGCGGGAGCGGATACGCAGTATTTT | CASSLTPAGADTQYF
NA | few | TRBJ1-4 | TRBV7-2 | TGTGCCAGCAGCACAGGAGGTTCAGGGACAACTAATGAAAAACTGTTTTTT | CASSTGGSGTTNEKLFF
NA | NA | TRBJ1-2 | TRBV28 | TGTGCCAGCAGTGAAAGCGTGACCGTCGGCGGCTACACCTTC | CASSESVTVGGYTF
TRBD1 | few | TRBJ2-7 | TRBV28 | TGTGCCAGCAGTCACCCCGGGACAGGGACCTACGAGCAGTACTTC | CASSHPGTGTYEQYF
TRBD2 | NA | TRBJ2-7 | TRBV7-8 | TGTGCCAGCAGCTTAGTAGCGGGAGGGCCTCGGAGCTCCTACGAGCAGTACTTC | CASSLVAGGPRSSYEQYF
TRBD2 | few | TRBJ2-7 | TRBV29-1 | TGCAGCGTTGAAGAGGCGGGGGAGGAGCAGTACTTC | CSVEEAGEEQYF
NA | few | TRBJ1-1 | TRBV6-1 | TGTGCCAGCAGCCGGACAGCGAACACTGAAGCTTTCTTT | CASSRTANTEAFF
TRBD2 | few | TRBJ2-2 | TRBV7-2 | TGTGCCAGCAGCTTAAGAGCGGGAGCGATCGGGGAGCTGTTTTTT | CASSLRAGAIGELFF
NA | NA | TRBJ2-1 | TRBV5-1 | TGCGCCAGCAGCCCTACCCGGGGGAGGAATGAGCAGTTCTTC | CASSPTRGRNEQFF